The clone carrying this T cell receptor (beta chain) has just a few counts. Its antigen is unidentified. TCRdb called the reads again in MiXCR, with one record for every CDR3 protein. The sample shows 200,000 or so distinct CDR3 sequences, about 28% of them seen only once. The data derive from a study of T cell repertoires in cytomegalovirus infection. Study-wide context: Carrying CMV and the relevant HLA type showed in public TCR beta signatures.

CDR3 length: 14 residues. V shed 3 bases and J shed 6 bases, with 13 bases lying between them. Germline values: CDR1 SGHTA, CDR2 FQGNSA. Study conclusions and caveats: HLA-C-restricted CMV-specific TCR beta clonotypes were dominant in the ex vivo response. Identification of carriers of CMV plus the relevant HLA was performed using cumulative public TCR beta family frequency.

V gene TRBV7-2 combines with J gene TRBJ2-3; D gene unclear. The TCR was taken from a human donor in good health (CMV status not recorded). Some clones in this sample may be carry-over from other donors' samples. The source material was PBMCs. The CDR3 loop is CASSFGGSRDTQYF. The CDR3, as DNA: TGTGCCAGCAGCTTCGGCGGATCTAGGGATACGCAGTATTTT.